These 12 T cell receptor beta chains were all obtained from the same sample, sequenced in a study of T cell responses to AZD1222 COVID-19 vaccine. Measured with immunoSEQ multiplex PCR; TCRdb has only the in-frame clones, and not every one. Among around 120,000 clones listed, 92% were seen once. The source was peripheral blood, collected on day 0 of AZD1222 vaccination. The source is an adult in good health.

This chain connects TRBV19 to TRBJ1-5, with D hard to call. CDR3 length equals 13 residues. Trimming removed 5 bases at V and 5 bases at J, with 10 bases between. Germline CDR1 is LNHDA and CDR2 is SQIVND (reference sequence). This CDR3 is CASSEAGYQPQHF. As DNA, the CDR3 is TGTGCCAGTAGTGAGGCAGGATATCAGCCCCAGCATTTT.

The CDR3 nucleotides are TGTGCCAGCAGCTTGACTAGCGGGACAAATGAGCAGTTCTTC. The encoded protein is CASSLTSGTNEQFF. The V gene is TRBV5-6, the J gene TRBJ2-1; 10 bases are shared with TRBD2. In germline, CDR1 is SGHDT, CDR2 YYEEEE. The J segment lost 7 bases and the V segment lost 1 base, leaving 2 bases of the junction unmatched. This CDR3 region has 14 residues.

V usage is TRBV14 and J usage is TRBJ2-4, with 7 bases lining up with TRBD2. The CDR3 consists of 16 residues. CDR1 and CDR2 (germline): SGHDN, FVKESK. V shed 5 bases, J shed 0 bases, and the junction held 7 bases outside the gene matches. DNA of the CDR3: TGTGCCAGCAGCATGTCGGGGGGTCTAGCCAAAAACATTCAGTACTTC. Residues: CASSMSGGLAKNIQYF.

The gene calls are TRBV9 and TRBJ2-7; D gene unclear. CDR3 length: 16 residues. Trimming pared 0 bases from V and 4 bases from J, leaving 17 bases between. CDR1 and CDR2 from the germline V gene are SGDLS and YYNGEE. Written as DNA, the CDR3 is TGTGCCAGCAGCGTAGGCTCTACTACTACCCTTTACGAGCAGTACTTC. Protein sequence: CASSVGSTTTLYEQYF.

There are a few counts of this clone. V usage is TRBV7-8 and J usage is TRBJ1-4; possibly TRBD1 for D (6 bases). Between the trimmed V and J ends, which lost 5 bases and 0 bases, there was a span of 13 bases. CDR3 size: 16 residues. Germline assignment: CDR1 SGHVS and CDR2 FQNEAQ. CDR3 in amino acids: CASSITGRATNEKLFF. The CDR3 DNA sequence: TGTGCCAGCAGCATTACAGGGCGAGCAACTAATGAAAAACTGTTTTTT.

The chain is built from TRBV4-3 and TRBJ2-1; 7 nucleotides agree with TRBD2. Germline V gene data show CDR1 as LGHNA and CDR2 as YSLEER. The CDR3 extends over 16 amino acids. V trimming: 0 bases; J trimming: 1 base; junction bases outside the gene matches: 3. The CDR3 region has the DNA TGCGCCAGCAGCCAAGATTGGGGGGGATCCTACAATGAGCAGTTCTTC. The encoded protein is CASSQDWGGSYNEQFF.

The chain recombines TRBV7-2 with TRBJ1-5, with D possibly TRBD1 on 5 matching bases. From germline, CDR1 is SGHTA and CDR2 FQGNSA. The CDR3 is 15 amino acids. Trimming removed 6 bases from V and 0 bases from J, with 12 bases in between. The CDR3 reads CASRTGPASNQPQHF. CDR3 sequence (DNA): TGTGCCAGCAGAACGGGGCCAGCTAGCAATCAGCCCCAGCATTTT.

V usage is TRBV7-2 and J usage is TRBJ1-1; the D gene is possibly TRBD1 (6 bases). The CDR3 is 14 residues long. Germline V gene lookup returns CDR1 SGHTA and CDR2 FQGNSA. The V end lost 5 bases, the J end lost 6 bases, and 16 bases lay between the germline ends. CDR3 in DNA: TGTGCCAGCAGCCTAAGTCCAGGGGCCTCTGAAGCTTTCTTT. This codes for CASSLSPGASEAFF.

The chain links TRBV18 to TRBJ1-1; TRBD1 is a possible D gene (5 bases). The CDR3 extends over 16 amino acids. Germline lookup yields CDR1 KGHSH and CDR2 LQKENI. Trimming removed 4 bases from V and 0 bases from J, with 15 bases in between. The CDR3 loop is CASSRSEGRMNTEAFF. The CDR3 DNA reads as TGTGCCAGCTCACGAAGCGAGGGACGGATGAACACTGAAGCTTTCTTT.

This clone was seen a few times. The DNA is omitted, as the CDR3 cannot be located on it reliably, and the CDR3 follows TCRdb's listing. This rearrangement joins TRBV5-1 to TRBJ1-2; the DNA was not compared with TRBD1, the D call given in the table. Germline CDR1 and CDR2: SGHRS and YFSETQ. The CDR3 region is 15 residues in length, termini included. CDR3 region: CASSLVSGQGGGYTF.

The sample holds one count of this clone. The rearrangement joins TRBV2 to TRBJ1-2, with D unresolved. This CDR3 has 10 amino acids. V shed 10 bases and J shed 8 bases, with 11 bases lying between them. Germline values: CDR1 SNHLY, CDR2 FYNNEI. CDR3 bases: TGTGCCACCAAATCAAGAGGCTACACCTTC. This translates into CATKSRGYTF.

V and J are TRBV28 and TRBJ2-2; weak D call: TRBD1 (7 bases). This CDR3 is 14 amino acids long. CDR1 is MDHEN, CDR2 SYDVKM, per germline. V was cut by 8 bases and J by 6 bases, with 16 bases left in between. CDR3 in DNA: TGTGCCAGCTTACGGCCAGGGGGGCCCGGGGAGCTGTTTTTT. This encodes CASLRPGGPGELFF. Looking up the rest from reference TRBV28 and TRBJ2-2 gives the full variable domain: DVKVTQSSRYLVKRTGEKVFLECVQDMDHENMFWYRQDPGLGLRLIYFSYDVKMKEKGDIPEGYSVSREKKERFSLILESASTNQTSMYLCASLRPGGPGELFFGEGSRLTVL.